One and the same sample provided the 3 T cell receptor beta chains below, sequenced in a study of spatial heterogeneity in lung cancer. Stated time point: blood at routine non-recurrence follow-up after resection. TCRdb itself ran the 5' RACE reads through MiXCR, one entry per CDR3 protein. The sample includes roughly 18,000 distinct CDR3 sequences, about 19% of them seen just once. The input for sequencing was PBMCs, taken at follow-up. The receptor set was obtained from a male donor with early-stage non-small cell lung cancer.

Judged by abundance, this clonotype is medium-sized. V gene TRBV7-9 combines with J gene TRBJ2-7; 8 bases are shared with TRBD2. Germline CDR1 reads SEHNR; CDR2 reads FQNEAQ (reference sequence). The CDR3 is 16 residues long. The J segment lost 2 bases and the V segment lost 1 base, leaving 7 bases of the junction unmatched. The CDR3 region is CASSLGRSGRAYEQYF. The DNA of the CDR3 is TGTGCCAGCAGCTTAGGAAGGAGCGGGAGAGCCTACGAGCAGTACTTC.

This clonotype appeared many times. This sequence joins TRBV7-9 and TRBJ2-3; tentative D call: TRBD2 (5 bases). V lost 4 bases and J 0 bases, leaving 14 bases between the germline ends. The CDR3 is 16 residues long. Per the germline V gene, CDR1 is SEHNR and CDR2 is FQNEAQ (reference sequence). CDR3 sequence: CASSSPRTVSTDTQYF. For the CDR3, the DNA is TGTGCCAGCAGCTCCCCCCGGACTGTAAGCACAGATACGCAGTATTTT. Full variable domain (rest looked up from reference TRBV7-9 and TRBJ2-3): DTGVSQNPRHKITKRGQNVTFRCDPISEHNRLYWYRQTLGQGPEFLTYFQNEAQLEKSRLLSDRFSAERPKGSFSTLEIQRTEQGDSAMYLCASSSPRTVSTDTQYFGPGTRLTVL.

This clonotype was found many times. This sequence joins TRBV7-9 and TRBJ1-2; a weak D match, TRBD1 (6 bases). Germline values: CDR1 SEHNR, CDR2 FQNEAQ (reference sequence). There are 14 residues in the CDR3. The V and J ends lost 5 bases and 3 bases respectively, with 13 bases between them. CDR3 sequence reads: CASSPTGTHYGYTF. The CDR3 coding sequence is TGTGCCAGCAGCCCCACCGGGACACACTATGGCTACACCTTC.